This TCR beta chain was profiled in a study of identical twins. The study, taken as a whole, reports: Whereas memory repertoires showed no such difference, abundant cord blood beta clonotypes carried fewer insertions.

TCRdb called the 5' RACE reads again in MiXCR, with one record for every CDR3 protein. The profile shows about 220,000 distinct CDR3 sequences, about 6.7% of them singletons. V lost 0 bases, J lost 0 bases, and 6 bases lay in between. Germline V CDR1 and CDR2: LGHNA, YSLEER. The length of the CDR3 is 15 residues. This clonotype was counted between two and nine times. Its antigen is unknown. The sample was also reused in another study, on T cells expressing NK-cell markers. In that study: Investigators obtained TCR beta repertoires from sorted CD3+CD56+NKG2C+, CD3+CD56+NKG2C- and CD3+CD56-NKG2C+ T cells. For 5 to 7 donors, the dominant NKG2C+ clonotypes made up about 1.0-7.0% of their CD8+ T cells.

Material: CD8+ T cells sorted from blood. This clonotype was sampled from a woman under 30 in good health. V usage is TRBV4-3 and J usage is TRBJ2-1; no definite D call. The DNA of the CDR3 is TGCGCCAGCAGCCAAGAGGACCTCTCCTACAATGAGCAGTTCTTC. Translated: CASSQEDLSYNEQFF.